This record concerns one T cell receptor (beta chain) sequence. Its target is unknown. This sample stems from a study of post-analysis software for immune sequencing data. Carried by the TCR beta cDNA libraries were unique molecular identifiers. TCRdb processed the PCR reads anew with MiXCR; each CDR3 protein has one entry. The table includes about 540,000 distinct CDR3 sequences, approximately 31% detected once. General study results and limits: The normalized Chao1 diversity of multiple sclerosis patients was significantly lower than that of controls. Compared with controls, patients had more of 4 to 6 TRBV segments, including TRBV5-6, TRBV5-1 and TRBV20-1.

J gave up 0 bases and V 5 bases, and 6 bases lay outside the gene matches. Germline V CDR1 and CDR2: SEHNR, FQNEAQ (reference sequence). This CDR3 has 15 residues. Input material: blood. The sequence was collected from a girl under 18 with multiple sclerosis. This sequence joins TRBV7-9 and TRBJ2-7; 8 positions match TRBD2. The DNA for the CDR3 is TGTGCCAGCAGCCCTCGGGGGGGGCCCTCCTACGAGCAGTACTTC. Protein: CASSPRGGPSYEQYF.